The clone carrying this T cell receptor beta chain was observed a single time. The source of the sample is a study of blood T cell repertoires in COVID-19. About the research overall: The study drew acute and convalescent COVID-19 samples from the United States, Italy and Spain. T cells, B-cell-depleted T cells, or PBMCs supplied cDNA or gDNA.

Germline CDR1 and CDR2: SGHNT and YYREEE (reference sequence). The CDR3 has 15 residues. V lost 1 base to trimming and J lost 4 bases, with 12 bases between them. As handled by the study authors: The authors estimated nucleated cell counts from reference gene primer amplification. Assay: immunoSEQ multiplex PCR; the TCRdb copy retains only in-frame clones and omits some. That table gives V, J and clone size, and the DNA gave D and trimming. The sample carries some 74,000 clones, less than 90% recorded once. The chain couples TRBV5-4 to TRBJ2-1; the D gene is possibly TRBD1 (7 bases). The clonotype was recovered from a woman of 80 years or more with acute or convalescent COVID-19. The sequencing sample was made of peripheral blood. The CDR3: CASSLQGGAYNEQFF. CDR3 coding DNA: TGTGCCAGCAGCTTGCAGGGGGGAGCTTACAATGAGCAGTTCTTC.